Detailed here is one T cell receptor beta chain. These data are taken from a study of shared clonotypes between healthy human individuals. Repertoires were generated with immunoSEQ multiplex PCR, while TCRdb's copy carries only in-frame clones and drops some. Found here are 650,000 to 750,000 clones, around 72% of them singletons; the top ten hold 1.8%. V was clipped by 4 bases and J by 10 bases; unmatched bases: 4. CDR3 length equals 13 residues. Germline CDR1 is LNHDA and CDR2 is SQIVND (reference sequence). Specimen: memory CD4+ T cells sorted from blood. Subset given: CD45RA-negative fraction. This clonotype was sampled from a woman in her twenties or thirties in good health. The chain uses TRBV19 and TRBJ2-1; 10 bases match TRBD2. The CDR3 coding sequence is TGTGCCAGTAGTAGGGGACTAGCGCAAGAGCAGTTCTTC. Protein: CASSRGLAQEQFF.